The 2 T cell receptor beta chains presented below share a single source sample, sequenced in a study of beta chain features in type 1 diabetes. Study-wide points: Among all four CD4+ subsets, Type 1 diabetes patients had TCRB CDR3s that were moderately but significantly shorter.

Which antigens these TCRs recognize remains unknown. Reverse transcribing all isolated RNA meant expressed TCRB transcripts were sequenced. The assay was immunoSEQ multiplex PCR, and TCRdb's table has in-frame clones only and misses some. The sample has some 160,000 clones; 6.5% to 8.5% are singletons. The sample consisted of central memory CD4+ T cells from blood. Source of these receptors: a woman aged 18-29 years with type 1 diabetes.

This clone was seen more than once but under ten times. The CDR3 DNA reads as TGTGCCAGCAGTGGGGAGGTAAGAAGGGCCTACGAGCAGTACTTC. Its protein is CASSGEVRRAYEQYF. The V call is TRBV2, the J call TRBJ2-7; D may be TRBD2 (6 bases). This CDR3 is 15 amino acids long. V gave up 4 bases and J gave up 2 bases, with 15 bases separating them. The germline V gene encodes CDR1 SNHLY and CDR2 FYNNEI.

The gene calls are TRBV11-2 and TRBJ2-5; unclear D gene. The CDR3 loop spans 16 amino acids. Germline-derived CDR1 and CDR2 are SGHAT and FQNNGV. With 2 bases removed from V and 1 base from J, the gap between germline ends came to 14 bases. The chain's CDR3 is CASSLTLGPPQETQYF. As DNA, the CDR3 is TGTGCCAGCAGCTTAACTCTAGGTCCACCCCAAGAGACCCAGTACTTC.